This T cell receptor (beta chain) was sequenced during a study of T cells and Merkel cell carcinoma outcomes. Whole-study results and caveats: Merkel cell carcinoma outcomes were reportedly predicted by repertoire and T-cell density.

Assay: immunoSEQ multiplex PCR; the TCRdb copy retains only in-frame clones and omits some. This table has 7,000 to 10,000 clones, about 85% appearing once. This clone was detected only a few times. Its antigen is not identified. Sequences were obtained from tumor tissue from Merkel cell carcinoma. The source of this sequence is a human donor with Merkel cell carcinoma.

CDR3 DNA sequence: TGTGCCAGCAGCTTAGCGCGGGCCAGCACAGATACGCAGTATTTT. Encoded protein: CASSLARASTDTQYF. The chain links TRBV7-9 to TRBJ2-3; D perhaps matches TRBD2 (5 bases). The germline gives CDR1 SEHNR, CDR2 FQNEAQ (reference sequence). The germline V and J ends were trimmed by 0 bases and 0 bases, with 7 bases remaining between them. The CDR3 has 15 amino acids.